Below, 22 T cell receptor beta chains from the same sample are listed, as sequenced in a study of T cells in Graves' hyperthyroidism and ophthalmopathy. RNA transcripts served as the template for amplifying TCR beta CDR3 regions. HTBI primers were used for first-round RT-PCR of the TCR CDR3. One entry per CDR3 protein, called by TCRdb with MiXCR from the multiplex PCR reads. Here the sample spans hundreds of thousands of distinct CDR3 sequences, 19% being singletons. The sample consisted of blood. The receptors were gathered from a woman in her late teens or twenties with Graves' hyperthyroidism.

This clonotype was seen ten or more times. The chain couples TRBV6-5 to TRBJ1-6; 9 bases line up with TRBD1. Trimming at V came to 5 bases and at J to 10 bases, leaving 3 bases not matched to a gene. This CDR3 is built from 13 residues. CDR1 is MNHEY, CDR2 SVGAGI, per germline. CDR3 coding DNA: TGTGCCAGCAGTAGGGACAGGGAATCACCCCTCCACTTT. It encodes CASSRDRESPLHF.

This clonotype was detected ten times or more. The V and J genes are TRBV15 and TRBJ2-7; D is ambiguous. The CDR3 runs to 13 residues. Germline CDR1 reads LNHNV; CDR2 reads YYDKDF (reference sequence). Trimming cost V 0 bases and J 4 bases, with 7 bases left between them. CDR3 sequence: CATSRDWLYEQYF. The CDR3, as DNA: TGTGCCACCAGCAGAGATTGGCTTTACGAGCAGTACTTC.

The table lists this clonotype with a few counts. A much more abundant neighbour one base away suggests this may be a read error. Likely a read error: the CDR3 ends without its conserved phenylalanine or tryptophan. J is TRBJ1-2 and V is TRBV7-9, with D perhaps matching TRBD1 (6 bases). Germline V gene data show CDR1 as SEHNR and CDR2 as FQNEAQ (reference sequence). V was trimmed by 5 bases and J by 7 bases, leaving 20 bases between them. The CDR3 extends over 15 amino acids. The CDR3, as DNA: TGTGCCAGCAGCGTAGGACCAGGGGCGGGTAGTGGCTACACCGTC. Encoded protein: CASSVGPGAGSGYTV.

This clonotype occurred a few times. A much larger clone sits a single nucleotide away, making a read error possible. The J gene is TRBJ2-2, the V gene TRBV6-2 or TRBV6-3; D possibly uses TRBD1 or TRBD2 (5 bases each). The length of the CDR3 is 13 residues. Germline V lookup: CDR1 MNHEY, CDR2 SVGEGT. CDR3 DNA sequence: TGTGCCAGCACCCCAGCGGACACCGGGGAGCTGTGTTTT. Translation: CASTPADTGELCF.

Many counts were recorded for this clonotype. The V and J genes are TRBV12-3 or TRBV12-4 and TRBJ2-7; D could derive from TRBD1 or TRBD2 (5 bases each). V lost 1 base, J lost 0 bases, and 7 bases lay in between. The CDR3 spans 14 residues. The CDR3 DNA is TGTGCCAGCAGTTTAGGGGGGAACTCCTACGAGCAGTACTTC. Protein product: CASSLGGNSYEQYF.

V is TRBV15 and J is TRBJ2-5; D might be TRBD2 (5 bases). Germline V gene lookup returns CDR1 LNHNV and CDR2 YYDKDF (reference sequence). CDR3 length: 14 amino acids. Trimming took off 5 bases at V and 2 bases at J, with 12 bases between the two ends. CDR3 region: CATSAGLKQETQYF. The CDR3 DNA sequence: TGTGCCACCAGCGCCGGACTCAAGCAAGAGACCCAGTACTTC.

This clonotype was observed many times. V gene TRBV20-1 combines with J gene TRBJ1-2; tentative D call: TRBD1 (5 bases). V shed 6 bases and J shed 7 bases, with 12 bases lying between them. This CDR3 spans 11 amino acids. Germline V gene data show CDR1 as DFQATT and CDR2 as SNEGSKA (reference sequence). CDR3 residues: CSAQTVRGYTF. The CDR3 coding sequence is TGCAGTGCCCAGACAGTTCGTGGCTACACCTTC.

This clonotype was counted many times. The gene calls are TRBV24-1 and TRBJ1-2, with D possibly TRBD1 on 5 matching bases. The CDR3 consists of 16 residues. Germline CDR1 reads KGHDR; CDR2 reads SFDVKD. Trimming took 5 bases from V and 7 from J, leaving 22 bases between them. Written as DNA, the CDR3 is TGTGCCACCAGTGCCACCGGGACCGCTTATGGGGTTGGCTACACCTTC. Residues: CATSATGTAYGVGYTF.

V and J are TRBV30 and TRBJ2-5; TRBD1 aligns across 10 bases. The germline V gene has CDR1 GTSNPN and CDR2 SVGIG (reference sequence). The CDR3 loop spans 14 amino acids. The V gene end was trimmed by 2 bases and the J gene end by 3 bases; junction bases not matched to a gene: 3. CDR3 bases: TGTGCCTGGAGTAGGACAGGGGGGGAAGAGACCCAGTACTTC. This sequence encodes CAWSRTGGEETQYF.

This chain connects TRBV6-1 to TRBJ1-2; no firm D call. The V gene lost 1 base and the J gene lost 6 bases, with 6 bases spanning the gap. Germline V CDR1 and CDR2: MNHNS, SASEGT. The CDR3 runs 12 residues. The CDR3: CASSEGGHGYTF. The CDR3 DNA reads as TGTGCCAGCAGTGAAGGAGGGCATGGCTACACCTTC.

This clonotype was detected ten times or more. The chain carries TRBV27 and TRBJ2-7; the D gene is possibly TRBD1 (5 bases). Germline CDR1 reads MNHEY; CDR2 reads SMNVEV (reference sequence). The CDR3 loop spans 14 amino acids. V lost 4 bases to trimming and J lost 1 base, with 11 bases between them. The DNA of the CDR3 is TGTGCCAGCAGTTCCCATAGGGGTTCCTACGAGCAGTACTTC. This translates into CASSSHRGSYEQYF.

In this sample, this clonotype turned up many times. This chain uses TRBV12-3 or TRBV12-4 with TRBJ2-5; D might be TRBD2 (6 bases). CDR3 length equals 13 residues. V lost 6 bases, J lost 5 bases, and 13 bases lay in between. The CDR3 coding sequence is TGTGCCAGCAGGATCACTAGCCGGGAGACCCAGTACTTC. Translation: CASRITSRETQYF.

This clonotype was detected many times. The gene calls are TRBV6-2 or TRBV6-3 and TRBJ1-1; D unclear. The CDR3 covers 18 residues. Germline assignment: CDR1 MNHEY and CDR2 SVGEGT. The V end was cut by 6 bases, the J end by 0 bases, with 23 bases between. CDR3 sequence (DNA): TGTGCCAGCAGAACTCCCCGCCTATACATCCCAATGAACACTGAAGCTTTCTTT. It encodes CASRTPRLYIPMNTEAFF.

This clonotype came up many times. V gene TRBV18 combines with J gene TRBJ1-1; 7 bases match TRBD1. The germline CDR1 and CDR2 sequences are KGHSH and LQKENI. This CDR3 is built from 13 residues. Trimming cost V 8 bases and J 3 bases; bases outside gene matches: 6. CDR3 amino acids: CASQFGQDTEAFF. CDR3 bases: TGTGCCAGCCAATTTGGACAGGACACTGAAGCTTTCTTT.

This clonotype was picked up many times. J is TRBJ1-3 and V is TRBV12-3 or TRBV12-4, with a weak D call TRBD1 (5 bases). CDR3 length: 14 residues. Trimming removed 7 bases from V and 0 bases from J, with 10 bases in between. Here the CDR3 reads CASTAGHSGNTIYF. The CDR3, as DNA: TGTGCCAGCACCGCAGGGCACTCTGGAAACACCATATATTTT.

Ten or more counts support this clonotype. The CDR3 loop is CASRLTGSKDEQYF. In DNA form, the CDR3 reads TGTGCCAGCAGGTTGACAGGGTCGAAGGACGAGCAGTACTTC. V usage is TRBV2 and J usage is TRBJ2-7; 7 nucleotides align to TRBD1. V was clipped by 6 bases and J by 5 bases; unmatched bases: 10. CDR1 and CDR2 (germline): SNHLY, FYNNEI. The length of the CDR3 is 14 residues. The complete variable domain, with remaining parts taken from reference TRBV2 and TRBJ2-7, reads EPEVTQTPSHQVTQMGQEVILRCVPISNHLYFYWYRQILGQKVEFLVSFYNNEISEKSEIFDDQFSVERPDGSNFTLKIRSTKLEDSAMYFCASRLTGSKDEQYFGPGTRLTVT.

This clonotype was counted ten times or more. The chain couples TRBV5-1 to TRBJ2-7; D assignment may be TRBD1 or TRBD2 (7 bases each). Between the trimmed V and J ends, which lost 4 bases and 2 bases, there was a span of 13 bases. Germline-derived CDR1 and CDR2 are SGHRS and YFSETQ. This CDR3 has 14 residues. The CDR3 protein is CASSPTGTTYEQYF. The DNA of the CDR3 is TGCGCCAGCAGCCCGACAGGGACTACCTACGAGCAGTACTTC.

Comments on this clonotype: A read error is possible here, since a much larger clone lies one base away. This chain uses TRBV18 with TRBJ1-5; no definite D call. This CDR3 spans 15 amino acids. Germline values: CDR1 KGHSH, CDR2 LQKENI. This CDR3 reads CAGSPREKYNQPQHF. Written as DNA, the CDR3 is TGTGCCGGCTCACCAAGGGAGAAGTACAATCAGCCCCAGCATTTT.

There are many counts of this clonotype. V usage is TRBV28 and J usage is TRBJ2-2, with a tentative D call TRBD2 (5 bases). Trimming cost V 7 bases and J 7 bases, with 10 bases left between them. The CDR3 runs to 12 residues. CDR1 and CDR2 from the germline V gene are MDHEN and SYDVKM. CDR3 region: CASTQRDGELFF. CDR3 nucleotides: TGTGCCAGCACGCAGAGGGACGGGGAGCTGTTTTTT.

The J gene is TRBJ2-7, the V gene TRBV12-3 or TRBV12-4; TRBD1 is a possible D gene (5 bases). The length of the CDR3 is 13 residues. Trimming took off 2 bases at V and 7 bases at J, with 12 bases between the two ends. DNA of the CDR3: TGTGCCAGCAGTTTAAGTAGGCAGGGAGAGCAGTACTTC. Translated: CASSLSRQGEQYF.

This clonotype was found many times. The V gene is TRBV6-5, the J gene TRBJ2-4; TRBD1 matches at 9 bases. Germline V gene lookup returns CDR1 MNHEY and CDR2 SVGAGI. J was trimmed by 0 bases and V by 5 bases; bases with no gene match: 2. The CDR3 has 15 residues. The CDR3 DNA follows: TGTGCCAGCAGTCACAGGGGGCAAGCCAAAAACATTCAGTACTTC. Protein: CASSHRGQAKNIQYF.

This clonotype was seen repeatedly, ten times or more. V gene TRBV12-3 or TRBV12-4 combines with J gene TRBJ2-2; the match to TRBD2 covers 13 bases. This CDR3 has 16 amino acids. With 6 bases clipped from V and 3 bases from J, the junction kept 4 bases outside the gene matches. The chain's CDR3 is CASRTSGGFHTGELFF. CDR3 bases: TGTGCCAGCAGGACTAGCGGGGGGTTTCACACCGGGGAGCTGTTTTTT.